This T cell receptor (beta chain) was identified during a study of blood T cells in healthy people across ages. Overall study findings and caveats: Aged donors had fewer naive CD4+ cells and lower diversity than long-lived donors.

This CDR3 contains 15 residues. After removal of 3 bases from V and 5 bases from J, the junction contained 7 bases not matched to a gene. The germline gives CDR1 SGHRS, CDR2 YFSETQ. For the second PCR, which ran for about 7 to 11 cycles, a sample-barcoded 5' primer and a J-beta primer mix were used. Unique molecular identifiers of 12 random nucleotides labeled each cDNA. Each single sample gave us at least 3 million CDR3-containing paired-end reads. TCRdb re-called the 5' RACE reads with MiXCR, one entry per CDR3 protein. The table includes some 1.5 million distinct CDR3 sequences, about 28% detected once. PBMCs were isolated at a quantity of at least 7 million per sample. Concerning this clonotype itself: What it binds is unknown.

Sequenced: blood. This sequence originates from a woman aged 25 to 39 in good health. The V gene is TRBV5-1, the J gene TRBJ2-5; TRBD1 aligns across 10 bases. CDR3 region: CASSWRTGGEETQYF. CDR3 in DNA: TGCGCCAGCAGCTGGAGGACAGGGGGTGAGGAGACCCAGTACTTC.